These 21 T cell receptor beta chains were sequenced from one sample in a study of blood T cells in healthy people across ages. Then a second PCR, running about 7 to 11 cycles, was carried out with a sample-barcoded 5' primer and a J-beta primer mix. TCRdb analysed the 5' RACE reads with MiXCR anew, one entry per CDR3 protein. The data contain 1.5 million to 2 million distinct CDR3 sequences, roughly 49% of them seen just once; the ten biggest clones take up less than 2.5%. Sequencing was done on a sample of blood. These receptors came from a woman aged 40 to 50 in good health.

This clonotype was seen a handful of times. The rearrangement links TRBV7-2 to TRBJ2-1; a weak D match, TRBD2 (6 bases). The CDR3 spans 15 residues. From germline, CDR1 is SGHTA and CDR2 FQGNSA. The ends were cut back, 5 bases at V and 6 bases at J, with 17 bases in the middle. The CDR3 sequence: CASSPRGVTVNEQFF. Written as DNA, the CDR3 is TGTGCCAGCAGCCCCCGCGGGGTTACGGTCAATGAGCAGTTCTTC.

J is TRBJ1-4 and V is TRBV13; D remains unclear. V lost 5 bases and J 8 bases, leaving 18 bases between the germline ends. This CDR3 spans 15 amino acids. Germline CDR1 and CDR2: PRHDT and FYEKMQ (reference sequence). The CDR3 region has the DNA TGTGCCAGCAGCACCCCCGGGGAACCGAGGGAAAAACTGTTTTTT. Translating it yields CASSTPGEPREKLFF.

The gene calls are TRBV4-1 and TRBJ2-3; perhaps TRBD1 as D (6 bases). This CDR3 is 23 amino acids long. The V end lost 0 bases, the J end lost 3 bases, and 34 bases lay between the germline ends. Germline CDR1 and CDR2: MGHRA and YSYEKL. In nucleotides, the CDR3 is TGCGCCAGCAGCCAAGATTTAGCGATTCCGGCGATCAAACAGGGCGAGAGGACAGATACGCAGTATTTT. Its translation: CASSQDLAIPAIKQGERTDTQYF.

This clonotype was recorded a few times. The CDR3 DNA sequence: TGCAGTGCTAAAGAAGGGAATTCACCCCTCCACTTT. Translated: CSAKEGNSPLHF. The chain joins TRBV20-1 to TRBJ1-6; unclear D gene. The length of the CDR3 is 12 residues. V lost 4 bases and J lost 7, with 8 bases in between. Germline CDR1 is DFQATT and CDR2 is SNEGSKA (reference sequence).

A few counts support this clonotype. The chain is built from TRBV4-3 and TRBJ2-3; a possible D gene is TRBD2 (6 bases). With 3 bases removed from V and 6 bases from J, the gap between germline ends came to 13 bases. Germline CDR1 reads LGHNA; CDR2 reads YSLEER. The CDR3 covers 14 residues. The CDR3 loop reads CASSQGRDSDTQYF. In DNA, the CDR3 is TGCGCCAGCAGCCAGGGCCGGGACTCGGATACGCAGTATTTT.

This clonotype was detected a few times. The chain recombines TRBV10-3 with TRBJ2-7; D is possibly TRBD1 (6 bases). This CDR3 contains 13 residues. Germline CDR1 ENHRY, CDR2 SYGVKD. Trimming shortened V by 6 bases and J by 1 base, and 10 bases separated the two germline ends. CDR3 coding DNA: TGTGCCATCAGGGGGGACAATTCCTACGAGCAGTACTTC. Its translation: CAIRGDNSYEQYF.

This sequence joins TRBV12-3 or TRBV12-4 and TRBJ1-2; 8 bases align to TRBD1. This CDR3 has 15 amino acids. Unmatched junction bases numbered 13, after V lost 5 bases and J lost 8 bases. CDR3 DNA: TGTGCCAGCAGTCCAGGGGGCCCCGGACAGCGGGGCTACACCTTC. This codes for CASSPGGPGQRGYTF.

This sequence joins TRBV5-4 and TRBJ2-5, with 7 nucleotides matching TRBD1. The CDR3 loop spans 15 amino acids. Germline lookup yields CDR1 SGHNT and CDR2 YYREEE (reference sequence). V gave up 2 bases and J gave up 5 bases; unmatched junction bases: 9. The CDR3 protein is CASSFLTGLVETQYF. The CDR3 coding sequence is TGTGCCAGCAGCTTCCTGACAGGGTTGGTGGAGACCCAGTACTTC. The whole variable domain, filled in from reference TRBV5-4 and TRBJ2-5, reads ETGVTQSPTHLIKTRGQQVTLRCSSQSGHNTVSWYQQALGQGPQFIFQYYREEENGRGNFPPRFSGLQFPNYSSELNVNALELDDSALYLCASSFLTGLVETQYFGPGTRLLVL.

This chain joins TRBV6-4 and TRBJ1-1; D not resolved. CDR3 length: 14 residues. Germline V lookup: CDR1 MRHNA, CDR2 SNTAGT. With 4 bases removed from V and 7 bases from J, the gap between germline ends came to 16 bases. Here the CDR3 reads CASSVGLGLGEAFF. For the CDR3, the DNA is TGTGCCAGCAGTGTTGGCCTTGGATTAGGTGAAGCTTTCTTT.

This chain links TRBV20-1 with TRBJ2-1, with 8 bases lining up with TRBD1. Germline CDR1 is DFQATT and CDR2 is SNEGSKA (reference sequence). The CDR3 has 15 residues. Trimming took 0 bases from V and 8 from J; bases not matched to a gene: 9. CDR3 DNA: TGCAGTGCTAGAGATCAGGGAGCAGGGGGCGATGAGCAGTTCTTC. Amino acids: CSARDQGAGGDEQFF.

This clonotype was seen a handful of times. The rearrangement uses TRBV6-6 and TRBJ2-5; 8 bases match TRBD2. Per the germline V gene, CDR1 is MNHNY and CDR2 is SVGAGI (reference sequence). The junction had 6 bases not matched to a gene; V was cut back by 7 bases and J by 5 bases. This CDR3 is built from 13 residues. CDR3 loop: CASTSGGGETQYF. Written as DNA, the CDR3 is TGTGCCAGCACGAGCGGGGGTGGGGAGACCCAGTACTTC.

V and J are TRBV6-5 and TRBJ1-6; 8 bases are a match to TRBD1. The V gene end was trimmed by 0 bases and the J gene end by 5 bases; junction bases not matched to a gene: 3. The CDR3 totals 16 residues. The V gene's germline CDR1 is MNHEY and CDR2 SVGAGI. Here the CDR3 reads CASSYSTDRDNSPLHF. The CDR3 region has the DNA TGTGCCAGCAGTTACTCAACGGACAGGGATAATTCACCCCTCCACTTT.

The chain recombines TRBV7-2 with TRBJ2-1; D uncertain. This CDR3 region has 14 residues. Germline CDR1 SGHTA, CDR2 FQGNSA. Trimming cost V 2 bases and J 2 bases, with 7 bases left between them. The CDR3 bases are TGTGCCAGCAGCTTATCAATGGCCTACAATGAGCAGTTCTTC. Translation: CASSLSMAYNEQFF.

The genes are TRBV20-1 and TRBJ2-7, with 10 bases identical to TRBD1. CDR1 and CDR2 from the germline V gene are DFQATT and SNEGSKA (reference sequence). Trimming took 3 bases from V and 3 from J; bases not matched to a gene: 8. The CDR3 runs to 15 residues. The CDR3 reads CSARPSTGGFYEQYF. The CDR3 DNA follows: TGCAGTGCTAGGCCTTCGACAGGGGGCTTCTACGAGCAGTACTTC.

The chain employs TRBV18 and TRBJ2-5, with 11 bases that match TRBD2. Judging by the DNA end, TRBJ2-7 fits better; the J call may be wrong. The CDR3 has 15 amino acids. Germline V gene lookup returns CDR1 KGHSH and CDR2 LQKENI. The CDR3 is CASSPGIAGGSEQYF. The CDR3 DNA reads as TGTGCCAGCTCACCAGGAATAGCGGGGGGGTCCGAGCAGTACTTC.

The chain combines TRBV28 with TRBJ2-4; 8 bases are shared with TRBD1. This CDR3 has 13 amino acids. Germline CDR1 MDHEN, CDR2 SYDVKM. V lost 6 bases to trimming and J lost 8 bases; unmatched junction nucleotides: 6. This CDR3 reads CASSDRGQDIQYF. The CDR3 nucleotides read TGTGCCAGCAGCGACAGGGGCCAGGACATTCAGTACTTC.

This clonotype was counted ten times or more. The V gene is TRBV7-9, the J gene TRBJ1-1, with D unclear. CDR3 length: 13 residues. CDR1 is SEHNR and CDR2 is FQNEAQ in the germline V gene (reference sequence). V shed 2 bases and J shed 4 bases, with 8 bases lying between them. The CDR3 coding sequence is TGTGCCAGCAGCTTACCCGGGTTCACTGAAGCTTTCTTT. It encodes CASSLPGFTEAFF.

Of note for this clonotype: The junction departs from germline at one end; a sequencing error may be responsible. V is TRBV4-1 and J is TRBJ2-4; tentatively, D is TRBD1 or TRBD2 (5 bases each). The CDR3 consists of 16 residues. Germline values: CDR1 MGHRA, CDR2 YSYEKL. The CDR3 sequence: CAGSPERGSAKNIQYF. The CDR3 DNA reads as TGCGCCGGCAGCCCTGAGAGGGGCTCAGCCAAAAACATTCAGTACTTC.

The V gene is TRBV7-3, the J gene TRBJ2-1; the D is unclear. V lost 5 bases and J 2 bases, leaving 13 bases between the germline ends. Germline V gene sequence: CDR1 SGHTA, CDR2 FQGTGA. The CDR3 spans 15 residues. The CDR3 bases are TGTGCCAGCAGCCGAGACCCTGAGGCCTACAATGAGCAGTTCTTC. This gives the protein CASSRDPEAYNEQFF.

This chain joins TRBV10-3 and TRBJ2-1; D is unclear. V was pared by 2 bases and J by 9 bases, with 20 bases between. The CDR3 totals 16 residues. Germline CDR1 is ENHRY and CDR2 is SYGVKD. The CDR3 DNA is TGTGCCATCAGTGAGCCCCCGGTGGCCTCACCCGGTGAGCAGTTCTTC. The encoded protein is CAISEPPVASPGEQFF.

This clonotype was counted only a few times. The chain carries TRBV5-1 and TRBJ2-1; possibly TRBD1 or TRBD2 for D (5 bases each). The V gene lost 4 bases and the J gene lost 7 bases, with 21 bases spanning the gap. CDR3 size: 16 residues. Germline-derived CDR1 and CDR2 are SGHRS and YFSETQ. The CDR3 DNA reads TGCGCCAGCAGCCCGCACCTGGGATTCGGGGCGAATGAGCAGTTCTTC. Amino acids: CASSPHLGFGANEQFF.